Listed below are T cell receptor beta chains from one sample, sequenced in a study of T cell responses to AZD1222 COVID-19 vaccine. Assay: immunoSEQ multiplex PCR; the TCRdb copy retains only in-frame clones and omits some. This table holds tens of thousands of clones, more than 80% found once. The sequences come from peripheral blood, collected on day 0 of AZD1222 vaccination. These receptors came from an adult in good health. Both conserved end residues are trimmed from each CDR3. D genes are given only for firm matches. A clone size is listed for some rows: how often the clone was seen (once, few, many), or a class if it is expanded.

.,TRBJ1-4,.,TRBV19,ASSIDAGEKLF
.,TRBJ2-7,TRBD2,TRBV27,ASRTGTSGSYEQY
once,TRBJ2-1,TRBD2,TRBV29-1,SVGPTSAYNEQF
.,TRBJ2-5,.,TRBV5-4,ASSPEVSRGETQY
.,TRBJ2-2,.,TRBV7-2,ASSLPGTGELF
.,TRBJ2-7,.,TRBV3-1/TRBV3-2,ASSQDWPPAYEQY
.,TRBJ2-7,.,TRBV2,ASSLGEQY
once,TRBJ1-4,.,TRBV7-9,ASTLTRAINEKLF
.,TRBJ2-1,.,TRBV21-1,ASSKVKASGASEHAYNEQF
.,TRBJ2-1,TRBD2,TRBV11-2,ASSFIRGGRAFNEQF
.,TRBJ2-3,.,TRBV7-2,ASSLSQGDSDTQY
.,TRBJ2-3,TRBD1,TRBV9,ASSVGLGGSTDTQY
.,TRBJ1-2,TRBD1,TRBV6-2/TRBV6-3,ASSYGVTAGGDYGYT
.,TRBJ1-2,.,TRBV5-1,ASSLGSVSAYGYT
.,TRBJ2-1,.,TRBV6-5,ASSSTVYNEQF
.,TRBJ2-3,.,TRBV12-3/TRBV12-4,ASSRGRTDTQY
.,TRBJ2-5,TRBD2,TRBV7-2,ASSLVRLAGQPRAQY
.,TRBJ1-2,.,TRBV11-1,ASSPRAGGYT
.,TRBJ1-1,.,TRBV5-5,ASSLHGEAF
once,TRBJ2-1,TRBD1,TRBV28,ASRKGQENEQF
.,TRBJ1-5,.,TRBV10-1,ASSITGCNQPQH
.,TRBJ1-2,.,TRBV27,ASKQGNYGYT
.,TRBJ2-2,TRBD2,TRBV2,ASSEAGTTLTGELF
.,TRBJ1-4,.,TRBV9,ASSVGSGQPATNEKLF
.,TRBJ1-2,TRBD1,TRBV28,ASNPRTGRGYT
.,TRBJ1-2,.,TRBV29-1,SVRGYDYGYT
.,TRBJ2-7,TRBD1,TRBV7-8,ASSSLKDRGYEQY
few,TRBJ2-4,.,TRBV13,ASSLAQDLKNIQY
.,TRBJ2-7,TRBD1,TRBV6-4,ASSDSRTGTYEQY
few,TRBJ1-5,.,TRBV6-1,ASSERGSPDQPQH
.,TRBJ2-7,TRBD1,TRBV29-1,SVGIRGPYEQY
.,TRBJ1-1,TRBD1,TRBV28,ASKSGQGVAEAF
.,TRBJ1-5,.,TRBV21-1,ASSKQGQGIQPQH
.,TRBJ2-3,.,TRBV7-2,ASSTQATSTDTQY
.,TRBJ2-7,.,TRBV2,ASSERRDYEQY
.,TRBJ2-5,.,TRBV7-3,ASSLDGRDGTQY
.,TRBJ2-3,TRBD2,TRBV5-5,ASSSGLAGADTQY
.,TRBJ2-3,TRBD2,TRBV28,ASSLGREGTDTQY
.,TRBJ2-1,TRBD2,TRBV7-8,ASSLDGRLAGIEQF
once,TRBJ1-2,.,TRBV19,ASSTRRIEGYT
few,TRBJ2-3,.,TRBV2,ASRGITDTQY
.,TRBJ2-1,.,TRBV7-3,ASSRNPVGGNEQF
.,TRBJ2-7,TRBD2,TRBV2,ASSEATTSGRADEQY
.,TRBJ2-2,.,TRBV2,ASSEMVRGELF
.,TRBJ2-7,TRBD1,TRBV27,ASTSSGQYNYEQY
.,TRBJ1-2,.,TRBV27,ASSLSLTGGYT